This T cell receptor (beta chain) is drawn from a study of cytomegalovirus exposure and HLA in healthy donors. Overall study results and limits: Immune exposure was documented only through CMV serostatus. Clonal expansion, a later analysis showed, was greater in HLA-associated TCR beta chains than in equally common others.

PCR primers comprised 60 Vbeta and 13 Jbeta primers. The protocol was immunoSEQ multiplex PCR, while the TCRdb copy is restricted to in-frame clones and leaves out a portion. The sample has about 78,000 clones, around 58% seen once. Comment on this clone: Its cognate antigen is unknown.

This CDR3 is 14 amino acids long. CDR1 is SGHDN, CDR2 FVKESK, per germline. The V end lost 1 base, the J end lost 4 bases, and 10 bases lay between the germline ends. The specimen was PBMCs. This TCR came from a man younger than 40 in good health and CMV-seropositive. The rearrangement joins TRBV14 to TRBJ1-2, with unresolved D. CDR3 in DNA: TGTGCCAGCAGCCAAGGAACAGCAGCCTATGGCTACACCTTC. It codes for CASSQGTAAYGYTF. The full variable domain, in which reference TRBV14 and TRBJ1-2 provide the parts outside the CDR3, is EAGVTQFPSHSVIEKGQTVTLRCDPISGHDNLYWYRRVMGKEIKFLLHFVKESKQDESGMPNNRFLAERTGGTYSTLKVQPAELEDSGVYFCASSQGTAAYGYTFGSGTRLTVV.